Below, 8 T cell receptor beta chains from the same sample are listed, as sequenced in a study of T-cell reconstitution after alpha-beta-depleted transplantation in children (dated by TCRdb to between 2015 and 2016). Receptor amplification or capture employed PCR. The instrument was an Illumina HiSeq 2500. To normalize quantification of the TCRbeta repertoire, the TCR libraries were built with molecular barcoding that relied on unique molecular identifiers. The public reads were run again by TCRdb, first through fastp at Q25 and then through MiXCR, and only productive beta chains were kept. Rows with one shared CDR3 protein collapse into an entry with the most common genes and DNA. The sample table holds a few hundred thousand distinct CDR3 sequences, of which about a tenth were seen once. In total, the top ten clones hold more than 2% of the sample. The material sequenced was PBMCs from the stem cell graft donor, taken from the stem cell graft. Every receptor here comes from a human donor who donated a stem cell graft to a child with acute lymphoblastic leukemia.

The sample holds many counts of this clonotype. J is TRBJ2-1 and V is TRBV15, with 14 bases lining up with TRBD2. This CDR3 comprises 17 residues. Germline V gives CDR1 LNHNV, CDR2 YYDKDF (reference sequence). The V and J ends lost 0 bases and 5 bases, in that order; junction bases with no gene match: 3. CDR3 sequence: CATSRDPGLAGDNEQFF. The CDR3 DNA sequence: TGTGCCACCAGCAGAGATCCGGGACTAGCGGGAGACAATGAGCAGTTCTTC. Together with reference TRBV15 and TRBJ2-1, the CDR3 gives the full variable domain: DAMVIQNPRYQVTQFGKPVTLSCSQTLNHNVMYWYQQKSSQAPKLLFHYYDKDFNNEADTPDNFQSRRPNTSFCFLDIRSPGLGDTAMYLCATSRDPGLAGDNEQFFGPGTRLTVL.

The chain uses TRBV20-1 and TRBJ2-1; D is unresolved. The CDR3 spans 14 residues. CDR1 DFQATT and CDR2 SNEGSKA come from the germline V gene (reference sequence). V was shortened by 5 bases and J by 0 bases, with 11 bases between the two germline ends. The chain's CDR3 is CSAYGPYSYNEQFF. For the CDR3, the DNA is TGCAGTGCTTATGGCCCCTACTCCTACAATGAGCAGTTCTTC.

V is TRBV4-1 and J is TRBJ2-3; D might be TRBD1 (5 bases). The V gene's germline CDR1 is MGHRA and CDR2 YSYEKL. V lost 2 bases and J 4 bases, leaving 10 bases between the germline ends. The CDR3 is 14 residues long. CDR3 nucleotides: TGCGCCAGCAGCCAACTGCAGGGTCCAGATACGCAGTATTTT. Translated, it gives CASSQLQGPDTQYF.

CDR3 nucleotides: TGTGCCAGCAGCCAAGATCGGGGGGTTTATAGCAATCAGCCCCAGCATTTT. Amino acid sequence: CASSQDRGVYSNQPQHF. The chain combines TRBV4-2 with TRBJ1-5, with D possibly being TRBD1 (5 bases). The V gene lost 0 bases and the J gene lost 0 bases, with 12 bases spanning the gap. The CDR3 sequence is 17 residues long. Germline values: CDR1 LGHNA, CDR2 YNFKEQ.

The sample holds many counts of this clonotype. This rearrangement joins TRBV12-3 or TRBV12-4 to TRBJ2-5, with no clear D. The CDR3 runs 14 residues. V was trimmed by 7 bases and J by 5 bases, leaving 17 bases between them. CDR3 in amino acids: CASTRRPPGETQYF. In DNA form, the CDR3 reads TGTGCCAGCACCCGTCGTCCCCCCGGGGAGACCCAGTACTTC.

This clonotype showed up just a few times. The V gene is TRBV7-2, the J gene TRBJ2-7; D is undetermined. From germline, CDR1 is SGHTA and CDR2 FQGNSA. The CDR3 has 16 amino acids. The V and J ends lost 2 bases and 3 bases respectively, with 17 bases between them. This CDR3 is CASSLLPTSLNYEQYF. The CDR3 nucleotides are TGTGCCAGCAGCTTACTCCCGACTTCACTAAACTACGAGCAGTACTTC.

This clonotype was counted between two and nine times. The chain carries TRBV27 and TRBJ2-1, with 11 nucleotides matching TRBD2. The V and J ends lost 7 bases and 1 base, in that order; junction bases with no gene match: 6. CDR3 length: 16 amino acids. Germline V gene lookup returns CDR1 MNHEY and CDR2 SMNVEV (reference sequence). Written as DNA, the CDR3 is TGTGCCAGCAAGATTAGCGGGAGGGGATCCTACAATGAGCAGTTCTTC. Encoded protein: CASKISGRGSYNEQFF.

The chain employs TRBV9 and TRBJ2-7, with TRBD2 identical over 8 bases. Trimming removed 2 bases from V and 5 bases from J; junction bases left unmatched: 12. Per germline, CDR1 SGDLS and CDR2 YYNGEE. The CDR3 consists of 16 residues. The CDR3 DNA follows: TGTGCCAGCAGCGTCAGAAGGAGCGGGAGCTTCCACGAGCAGTACTTC. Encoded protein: CASSVRRSGSFHEQYF. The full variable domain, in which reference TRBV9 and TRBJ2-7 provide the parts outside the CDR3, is DSGVTQTPKHLITATGQRVTLRCSPRSGDLSVYWYQQSLDQGLQFLIQYYNGEERAKGNILERFSAQQFPDLHSELNLSSLELGDSALYFCASSVRRSGSFHEQYFGPGTRLTVT.